This T cell receptor beta chain derives from a study of identifying expanded T cells in peripheral blood. Study-level points and caveats: Differentially abundant clones: 0.95 to 1.5 between replicates, around 17 at roughly 2 weeks, around 20 at four. Variance in clone template counts between approximately two-week samples significantly increased with total template count across all healthy donors.

During the collection period, no donor immune events like infections were recorded. The table came from immunoSEQ multiplex PCR; TCRdb's copy has only in-frame clones and leaves some out. The sample gives about 76,000 clones, approximately 84% of which show up once; around 18% is in the top ten. The CDR3 sequence is 12 residues long. CDR1 and CDR2 (germline): LNHDA, SQIVND (reference sequence). Trimming left V 2 bases short and J 9 bases short, with 8 bases between. This clone was seen a single time. Its cognate antigen is unknown. This TCR derives from a person aged 18 to 75 in good health. Sequences were obtained from blood. This chain joins TRBV19 and TRBJ2-1; D is uncertain. CDR3 sequence (DNA): TGTGCCAGTAGTATAAGAGAGGCTGAGCAGTTCTTC. This translates into CASSIREAEQFF.